These 25 T cell receptor beta chains originate from one sample sequenced in a study of blood T cell repertoires in COVID-19 (dated by TCRdb to between 2020 and 2021). The method was the immunoSEQ multiplex PCR assay. Sourced from immuneACCESS, this table was stored by TCRdb with only in-frame sequences that have V and J called. A share of the clones is absent; for the studies checked, an unresolved V gene accounts for under half, and the remainder has no known explanation. This sample lists 75,000 or so clones; roughly 89% were detected once. Of the sample, roughly 5.3% is held by the ten largest clones. Sequencing was done on a sample of peripheral blood. These receptors came from an elderly woman with active or convalescent COVID-19.

J is TRBJ2-2 and V is TRBV29-1; TRBD1 matches 8 bases. Per the germline V gene, CDR1 is SQVTM and CDR2 is ANQGSEA. Unmatched junction bases numbered 4, after V lost 6 bases and J lost 7 bases. The CDR3 is 12 residues long. CDR3 loop: CSVTGGGGELFF. The CDR3 DNA reads as TGCAGCGTCACAGGGGGTGGCGGGGAGCTGTTTTTT.

The count of this clone is one. The rearrangement links TRBV6-5 to TRBJ2-7; 10 bases are a match to TRBD2. Germline V gene data show CDR1 as MNHEY and CDR2 as SVGAGI. The CDR3 is 13 amino acids. With 4 bases clipped from V and 3 bases from J, the junction kept 0 bases outside the gene matches. CDR3 coding DNA: TGTGCCAGCAGTTGGACTAGCGGCTACGAGCAGTACTTC. It specifies CASSWTSGYEQYF.

The chain joins TRBV3-1 (or the pseudogene TRBV3-2) to TRBJ2-2, with a possible D match to TRBD2 (6 bases). This CDR3 is built from 14 residues. Germline assignment: CDR1 LGHDT and CDR2 YNNKEL (reference sequence). V was trimmed by 2 bases and J by 5 bases, leaving 9 bases between them. The CDR3 reads CASSQRGSTGELFF. DNA for the CDR3: TGTGCCAGCAGCCAACGGGGGTCAACCGGGGAGCTGTTTTTT.

The rearrangement joins TRBV4-3 to TRBJ1-2; TRBD1 matches at 11 bases. The germline V gene encodes CDR1 LGHNA and CDR2 YSLEER. The CDR3 consists of 15 residues. Trimming removed 4 bases from V and 4 bases from J; junction bases left unmatched: 5. The CDR3 bases are TGCGCCAGCAGCCCGGGGACAGGGGGGCTCTATGGCTACACCTTC. Translated, it gives CASSPGTGGLYGYTF.

V usage is TRBV5-1 and J usage is TRBJ2-1, with TRBD2 matching 10 bases. J gave up 3 bases and V 4 bases, and 1 base lay outside the gene matches. This CDR3 spans 14 amino acids. Germline V CDR1 and CDR2: SGHRS, YFSETQ. The CDR3 spells CASSLAGVYNEQFF. For the CDR3, the DNA is TGCGCCAGCAGCCTAGCGGGGGTCTACAATGAGCAGTTCTTC.

The gene calls are TRBV6-5 and TRBJ2-7, with 9 bases lining up with TRBD1. V lost 7 bases to trimming and J lost 4 bases; unmatched junction nucleotides: 8. Germline CDR1 MNHEY, CDR2 SVGAGI. The length of the CDR3 is 14 residues. This chain's CDR3 is CASKRDRVMYEQYF. The CDR3 DNA reads as TGTGCCAGCAAAAGGGACAGGGTTATGTACGAGCAGTACTTC.

V usage is TRBV20-1 and J usage is TRBJ2-5; D call uncertain. This CDR3 region has 11 residues. Germline loops: CDR1 DFQATT, CDR2 SNEGSKA (reference sequence). V was pared by 2 bases and J by 3 bases, with 4 bases between. For the CDR3, the DNA is TGCAGTGCTAGACCCGAAGAGACCCAGTACTTC. This encodes CSARPEETQYF.

DNA of the CDR3: TGTGCCACCCACAGGGGTACCTACGAGCAGTACTTC. This translates into CATHRGTYEQYF. V and J are TRBV28 and TRBJ2-7; 7 bases match TRBD1. CDR3 size: 12 residues. V shed 10 bases and J 2 bases; nucleotides not matched to a gene: 5. Looked up from germline, CDR1 is MDHEN and CDR2 is SYDVKM.

The chain uses TRBV7-3 and TRBJ2-3; D might be TRBD2 (6 bases). Germline V gene sequence: CDR1 SGHTA, CDR2 FQGTGA. Between the trimmed V and J ends, which lost 2 bases and 5 bases, there was a span of 17 bases. CDR3 size: 16 residues. This CDR3 reads CASSLSSGPGGDTQYF. CDR3 DNA sequence: TGTGCCAGCAGCTTATCAAGCGGGCCCGGTGGAGATACGCAGTATTTT. Full variable domain (outside the CDR3, taken from reference TRBV7-3 and TRBJ2-3): GAGVSQTPSNKVTEKGKYVELRCDPISGHTALYWYRQSLGQGPEFLIYFQGTGAADDSGLPNDRFFAVRPEGSVSTLKIQRTERGDSAVYLCASSLSSGPGGDTQYFGPGTRLTVL.

The chain uses TRBV4-2 and TRBJ1-2; 11 positions match TRBD1. This CDR3 comprises 15 residues. V shed 1 base and J 4 bases; nucleotides not matched to a gene: 2. The V gene's germline CDR1 is LGHNA and CDR2 YNFKEQ. CDR3 nucleotides: TGTGCCAGCAGCCAAGTAGGGACAGGGGGCTATGGCTACACCTTC. It encodes CASSQVGTGGYGYTF.

The V and J genes are TRBV9 and TRBJ1-1; tentative D call: TRBD1 (5 bases). The V end lost 5 bases, the J end lost 1 base, and 9 bases lay between the germline ends. The CDR3 length is 13 residues. Germline assignment: CDR1 SGDLS and CDR2 YYNGEE. The DNA for the CDR3 is TGTGCCAGCAGACAGGCTACGAACACTGAAGCTTTCTTT. Protein product: CASRQATNTEAFF.

The gene calls are TRBV3-1 (or the pseudogene TRBV3-2) and TRBJ1-6; no clear D. Trimming removed 1 base from V and 6 bases from J, with 10 bases in between. The CDR3 runs 15 residues. CDR1 and CDR2 from the germline V gene are LGHDT and YNNKEL (reference sequence). The CDR3 reads CASSQVNSPNSPLHF. The CDR3 DNA reads TGTGCCAGCAGCCAAGTGAACAGTCCTAATTCACCCCTCCACTTT.

The chain carries TRBV6-2 or TRBV6-3 and TRBJ2-7, with 7 nucleotides matching TRBD2. Germline V lookup: CDR1 MNHEY, CDR2 SVGEGT. Trimming cost V 5 bases and J 3 bases; bases outside gene matches: 10. The CDR3 has 15 residues. CDR3 amino acids: CASSPSDGRLYEQYF. The CDR3, as DNA: TGTGCCAGCAGTCCCTCGGACGGGAGGCTCTACGAGCAGTACTTC.

The chain combines TRBV5-1 with TRBJ1-1, with a tentative D call TRBD1 (5 bases). CDR1 is SGHRS and CDR2 is YFSETQ in the germline V gene. There are 15 residues in the CDR3. Between the trimmed V and J ends, which lost 0 bases and 4 bases, there was a span of 13 bases. In nucleotides, the CDR3 is TGCGCCAGCAGCTTGGACGGCCCGGGGGGCACTGAAGCTTTCTTT. Amino acid sequence: CASSLDGPGGTEAFF. The complete variable domain, with remaining parts taken from reference TRBV5-1 and TRBJ1-1, reads KAGVTQTPRYLIKTRGQQVTLSCSPISGHRSVSWYQQTPGQGLQFLFEYFSETQRNKGNFPGRFSGRQFSNSRSEMNVSTLELGDSALYLCASSLDGPGGTEAFFGQGTRLTVV.

The gene calls are TRBV5-1 and TRBJ2-7, with TRBD1 matching 10 bases. Trimming cost V 4 bases and J 1 base; bases outside gene matches: 5. There are 15 residues in the CDR3. Germline CDR1 is SGHRS and CDR2 is YFSETQ. CDR3 coding DNA: TGCGCCAGCAGCCGCGGGGGACAGGGGTCCTACGAGCAGTACTTC. This encodes CASSRGGQGSYEQYF. The full variable domain, completed using reference TRBV5-1 and TRBJ2-7, is KAGVTQTPRYLIKTRGQQVTLSCSPISGHRSVSWYQQTPGQGLQFLFEYFSETQRNKGNFPGRFSGRQFSNSRSEMNVSTLELGDSALYLCASSRGGQGSYEQYFGPGTRLTVT.

This clone has a single count. V usage is TRBV19 and J usage is TRBJ2-7, with 8 nucleotides matching TRBD2. Germline CDR1 reads LNHDA; CDR2 reads SQIVND (reference sequence). The CDR3 is 14 residues long. Trimming at V came to 3 bases and at J to 3 bases, leaving 4 bases not matched to a gene. CDR3 in amino acids: CASSIASGRYEQYF. CDR3 bases: TGTGCCAGTAGTATTGCTAGCGGGCGCTACGAGCAGTACTTC.

The chain couples TRBV7-8 to TRBJ1-2, with D possibly matching TRBD1 (6 bases). The CDR3 is 14 amino acids. The germline gives CDR1 SGHVS, CDR2 FQNEAQ. The V end was cut by 5 bases, the J end by 5 bases, with 15 bases between. The CDR3 bases are TGTGCCAGCAGCCCCGAGACAGGACCGTATGGCTACACCTTC. Translating it yields CASSPETGPYGYTF.

The chain combines TRBV11-3 with TRBJ2-7; maybe TRBD2 (5 bases). CDR1 and CDR2 from the germline V gene are SGHNT and YENEEA. The CDR3 spans 13 residues. V lost 6 bases, J lost 0 bases, and 9 bases lay in between. The CDR3 is CASSLSGSYEQYF. CDR3 sequence (DNA): TGTGCCAGCAGTTTAAGCGGCTCCTACGAGCAGTACTTC. Full variable domain (rest looked up from reference TRBV11-3 and TRBJ2-7): EAGVVQSPRYKIIEKKQPVAFWCNPISGHNTLYWYLQNLGQGPELLIRYENEEAVDDSQLPKDRFSAERLKGVDSTLKIQPAELGDSAVYLCASSLSGSYEQYFGPGTRLTVT.

The chain employs TRBV2 and TRBJ1-1; TRBD1 agrees at 8 bases. Trimming removed 10 bases from V and 6 bases from J; junction bases left unmatched: 10. The CDR3 has 13 residues. Germline CDR1 is SNHLY and CDR2 is FYNNEI. The CDR3 nucleotides read TGTGCCACCCAGGACAGGGAGAAGGCTGAAGCTTTCTTT. Its translation is CATQDREKAEAFF.

The chain employs TRBV7-2 and TRBJ2-1, with TRBD2 identical over 8 bases. Germline V gives CDR1 SGHTA, CDR2 FQGNSA. Germline trimming cut 5 bases from V and 6 bases from J; bases unmatched to any gene: 12. This CDR3 spans 16 amino acids. The CDR3 loop is CASSNAGTSISNEQFF. CDR3 nucleotide sequence: TGTGCCAGCAGCAACGCCGGGACTAGTATAAGCAATGAGCAGTTCTTC.

J is TRBJ1-1 and V is TRBV6-6; D unclear. Trimming removed 8 bases at V and 0 bases at J, with 4 bases between. Germline V gene lookup returns CDR1 MNHNY and CDR2 SVGAGI (reference sequence). This CDR3 has 11 amino acids. CDR3 region: CASRVNTEAFF. CDR3 nucleotides: TGTGCCAGCCGCGTGAACACTGAAGCTTTCTTT.

The chain joins TRBV6-5 to TRBJ2-7, with D possibly matching TRBD1 (5 bases). The CDR3 loop spans 13 amino acids. V shed 6 bases and J shed 7 bases, with 16 bases lying between them. Germline CDR1 and CDR2: MNHEY and SVGAGI. The CDR3 sequence is CASSLTVPWEQYF. The CDR3, as DNA: TGTGCCAGCAGCTTGACAGTCCCCTGGGAGCAGTACTTC.

V and J are TRBV18 and TRBJ2-2; no firm D call. V shed 3 bases and J shed 1 base, with 9 bases lying between them. The CDR3 is 15 residues long. Germline V gene data show CDR1 as KGHSH and CDR2 as LQKENI. The CDR3 loop is CASSPVYQNTGELFF. CDR3 nucleotide sequence: TGTGCCAGCTCACCGGTCTATCAGAACACCGGGGAGCTGTTTTTT.

The CDR3 here is CASSYSRLGTYNEQFF. DNA for the CDR3: TGTGCCAGCAGTTACTCGAGGCTGGGGACTTACAATGAGCAGTTCTTC. The V and J genes are TRBV6-5 and TRBJ2-1, with D possibly TRBD2 on 6 matching bases. Trimming took off 0 bases at V and 4 bases at J, with 13 bases between the two ends. This CDR3 comprises 16 residues. The germline V gene has CDR1 MNHEY and CDR2 SVGAGI.

This clone was recorded a few times. The V gene is TRBV27, the J gene TRBJ1-5; D is ambiguous. There are 13 residues in the CDR3. Germline CDR1 is MNHEY and CDR2 is SMNVEV (reference sequence). V was shortened by 4 bases and J by 6 bases, with 10 bases between the two germline ends. The CDR3 protein is CASSYVRGQPQHF. CDR3 nucleotides: TGTGCCAGCAGTTACGTCAGAGGTCAGCCCCAGCATTTT.